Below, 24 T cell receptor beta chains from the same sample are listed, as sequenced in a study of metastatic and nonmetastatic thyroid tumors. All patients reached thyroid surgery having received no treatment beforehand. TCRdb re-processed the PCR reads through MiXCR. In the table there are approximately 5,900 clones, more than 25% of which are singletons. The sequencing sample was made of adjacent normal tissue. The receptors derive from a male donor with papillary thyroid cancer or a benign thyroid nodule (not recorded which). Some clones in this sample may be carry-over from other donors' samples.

This CDR3 reads CASRGLAGGPDTGELFF. CDR3 nucleotides: TGTGCCAGCAGGGGACTAGCGGGGGGGCCAGACACCGGGGAGCTGTTTTTT. The chain is built from TRBV2 and TRBJ2-2, with 16 bases identical to TRBD2. The CDR3 length is 17 residues. V was clipped by 6 bases and J by 3 bases; unmatched bases: 4. Looked up from germline, CDR1 is SNHLY and CDR2 is FYNNEI.

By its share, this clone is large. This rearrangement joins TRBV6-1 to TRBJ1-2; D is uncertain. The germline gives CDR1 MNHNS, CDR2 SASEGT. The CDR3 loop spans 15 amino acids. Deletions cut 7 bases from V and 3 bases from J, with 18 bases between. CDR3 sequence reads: CASTWADSTDYGYTF. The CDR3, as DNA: TGTGCCAGCACATGGGCAGACTCCACCGACTATGGCTACACCTTC.

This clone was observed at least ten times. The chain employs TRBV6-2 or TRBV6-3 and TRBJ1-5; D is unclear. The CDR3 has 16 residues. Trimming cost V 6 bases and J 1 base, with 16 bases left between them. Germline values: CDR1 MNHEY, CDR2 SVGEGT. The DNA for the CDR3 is TGTGCCAGCAGCCACCCCGGCAGCACCAGCAATCAGCCCCAGCATTTT. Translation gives CASSHPGSTSNQPQHF.

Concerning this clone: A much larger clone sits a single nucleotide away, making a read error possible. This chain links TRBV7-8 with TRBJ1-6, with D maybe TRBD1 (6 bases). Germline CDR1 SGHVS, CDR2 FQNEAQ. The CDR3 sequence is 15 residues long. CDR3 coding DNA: TGTGTCAGCAGCTTATTGGGGGCGGATAATTCACCCCTCCACTTT. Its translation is CVSSLLGADNSPLHF.

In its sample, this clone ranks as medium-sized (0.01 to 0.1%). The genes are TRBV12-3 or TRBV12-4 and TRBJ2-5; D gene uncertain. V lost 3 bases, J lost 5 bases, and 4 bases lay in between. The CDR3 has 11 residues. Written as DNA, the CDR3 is TGTGCCAGCAGTTTGGAGGAGACCCAGTACTTC. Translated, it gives CASSLEETQYF.

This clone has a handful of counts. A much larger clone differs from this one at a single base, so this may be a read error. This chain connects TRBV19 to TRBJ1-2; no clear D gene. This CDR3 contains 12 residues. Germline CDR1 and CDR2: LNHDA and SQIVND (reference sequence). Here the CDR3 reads CASSIGSYDYTF. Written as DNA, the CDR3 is TGTGCCAGTAGTATTGGGAGCTATGACTACACCTTC.

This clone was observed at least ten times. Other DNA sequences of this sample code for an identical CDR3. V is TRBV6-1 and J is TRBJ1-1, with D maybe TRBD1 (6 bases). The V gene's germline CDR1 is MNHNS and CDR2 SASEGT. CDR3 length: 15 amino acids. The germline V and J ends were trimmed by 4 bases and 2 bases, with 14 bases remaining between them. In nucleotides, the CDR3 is TGTGCCAGCAGTGTGGGTTCGGGGGCTAACACTGAAGCTTTCTTT. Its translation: CASSVGSGANTEAFF.

The CDR3 DNA reads TGTGCCAGCAGCTTAGACAGCTCTGGTTTGTGGATATATTTT. Encoded protein: CASSLDSSGLWIYF. The chain employs TRBV7-8 and TRBJ1-3; D ambiguous. The CDR3 is 14 residues long. Trimming removed 1 base at V and 13 bases at J, with 17 bases between. Germline values: CDR1 SGHVS, CDR2 FQNEAQ.

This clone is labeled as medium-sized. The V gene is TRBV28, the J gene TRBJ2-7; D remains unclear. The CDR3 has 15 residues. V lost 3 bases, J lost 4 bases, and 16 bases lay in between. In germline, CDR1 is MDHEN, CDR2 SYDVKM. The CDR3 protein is CASSLISSGFYEQYF. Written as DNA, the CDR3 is TGTGCCAGCAGTTTGATTAGCTCAGGCTTTTACGAGCAGTACTTC.

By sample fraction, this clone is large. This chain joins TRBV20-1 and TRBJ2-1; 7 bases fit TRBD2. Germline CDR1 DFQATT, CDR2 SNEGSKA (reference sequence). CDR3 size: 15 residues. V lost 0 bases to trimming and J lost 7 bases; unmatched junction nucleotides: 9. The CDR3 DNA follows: TGCAGTGCTAGAGATCTGGGACTAAGTCGGAATGAGCAGTTCTTC. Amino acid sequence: CSARDLGLSRNEQFF.

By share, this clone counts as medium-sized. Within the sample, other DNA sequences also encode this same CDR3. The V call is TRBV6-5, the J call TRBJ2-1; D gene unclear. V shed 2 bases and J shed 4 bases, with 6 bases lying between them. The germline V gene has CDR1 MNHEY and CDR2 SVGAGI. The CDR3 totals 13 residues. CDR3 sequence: CASSYRDYNEQFF. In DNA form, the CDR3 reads TGTGCCAGCAGTTACCGCGATTACAATGAGCAGTTCTTC.

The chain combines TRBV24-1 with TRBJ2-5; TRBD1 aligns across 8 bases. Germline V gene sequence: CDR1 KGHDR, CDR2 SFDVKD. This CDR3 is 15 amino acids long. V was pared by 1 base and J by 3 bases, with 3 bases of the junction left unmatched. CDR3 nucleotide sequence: TGTGCCACCAGTGATTTCGACAGGGGAAAAGAGACCCAGTACTTC. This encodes CATSDFDRGKETQYF.

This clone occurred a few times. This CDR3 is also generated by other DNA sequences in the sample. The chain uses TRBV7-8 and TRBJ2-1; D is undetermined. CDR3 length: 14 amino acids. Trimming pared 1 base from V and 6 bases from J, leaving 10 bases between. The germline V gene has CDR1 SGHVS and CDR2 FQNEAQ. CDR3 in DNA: TGTGCCAGCAGCTTAGTTCGCGACGCCAATGAGCAGTTCTTC. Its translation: CASSLVRDANEQFF.

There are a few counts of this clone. Here the CDR3 DNA reads TGTGCCAGCAGCCAAGATCTAGGTCAGCGTTCGGGTGGCTACACCTTC. Translated: CASSQDLGQRSGGYTF. The chain recombines TRBV4-2 with TRBJ1-2; D is uncertain. This CDR3 is built from 16 residues. Germline CDR1 is LGHNA and CDR2 is YNFKEQ. The V end was cut by 0 bases, the J end by 7 bases, with 18 bases between.

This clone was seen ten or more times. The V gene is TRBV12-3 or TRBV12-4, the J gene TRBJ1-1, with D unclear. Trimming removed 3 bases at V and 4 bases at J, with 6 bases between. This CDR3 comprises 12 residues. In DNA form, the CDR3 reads TGTGCCAGCAGTTTCGGCTCCACTGAAGCTTTCTTT. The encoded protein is CASSFGSTEAFF.

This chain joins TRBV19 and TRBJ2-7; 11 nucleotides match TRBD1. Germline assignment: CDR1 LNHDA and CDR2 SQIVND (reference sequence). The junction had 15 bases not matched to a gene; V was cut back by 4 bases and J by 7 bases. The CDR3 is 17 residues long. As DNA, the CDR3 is TGTGCCAGTAGTAGATATCCTCCGGGACAGGGGGATGCAGAGCAGTACTTC. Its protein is CASSRYPPGQGDAEQYF.

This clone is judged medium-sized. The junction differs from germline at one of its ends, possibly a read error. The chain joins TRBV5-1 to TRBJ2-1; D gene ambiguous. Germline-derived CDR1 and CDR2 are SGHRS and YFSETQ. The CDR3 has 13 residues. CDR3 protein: CASSLGSYNEQFF. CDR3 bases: TGCGCCAGTAGCTTAGGGTCCTACAATGAGCAGTTCTTC.

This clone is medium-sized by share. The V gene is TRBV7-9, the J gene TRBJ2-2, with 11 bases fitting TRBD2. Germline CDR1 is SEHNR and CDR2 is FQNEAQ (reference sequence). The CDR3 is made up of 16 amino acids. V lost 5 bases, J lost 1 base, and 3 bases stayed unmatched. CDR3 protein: CASSEGLAENTGELFF. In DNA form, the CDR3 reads TGTGCCAGCAGCGAGGGACTAGCGGAGAACACCGGGGAGCTGTTTTTT.

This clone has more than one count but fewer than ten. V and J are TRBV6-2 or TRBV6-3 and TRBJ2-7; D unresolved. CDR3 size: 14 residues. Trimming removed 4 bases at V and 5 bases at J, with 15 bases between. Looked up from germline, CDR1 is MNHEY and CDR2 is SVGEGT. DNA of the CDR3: TGTGCCAGCAGTTTTAGCCCCCTAATCGACGAGCAGTACTTC. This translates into CASSFSPLIDEQYF.

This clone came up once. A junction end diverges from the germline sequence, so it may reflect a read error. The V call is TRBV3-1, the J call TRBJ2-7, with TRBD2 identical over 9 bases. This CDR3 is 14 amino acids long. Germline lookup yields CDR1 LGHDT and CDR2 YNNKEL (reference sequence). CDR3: CASSPTSGSSEQYF. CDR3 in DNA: TGTGCCAGCAGCCCTACTAGCGGGTCCTCCGAGCAGTACTTC.

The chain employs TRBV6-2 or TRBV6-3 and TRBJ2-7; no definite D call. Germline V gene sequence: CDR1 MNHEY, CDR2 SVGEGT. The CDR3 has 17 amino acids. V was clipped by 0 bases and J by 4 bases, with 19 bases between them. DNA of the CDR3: TGTGCCAGCAGTTACTCGTCCACGGTTGGGGTTCCGTACGAGCAGTACTTC. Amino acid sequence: CASSYSSTVGVPYEQYF.

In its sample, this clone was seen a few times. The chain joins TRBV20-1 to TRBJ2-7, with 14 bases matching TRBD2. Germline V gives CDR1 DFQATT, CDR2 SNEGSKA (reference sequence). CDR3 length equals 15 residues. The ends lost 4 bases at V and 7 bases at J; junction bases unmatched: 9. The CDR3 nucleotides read TGCAGTGCTACCGGGACTAGCGGGAGTCTCTGGGAGCAGTACTTC. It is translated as CSATGTSGSLWEQYF.

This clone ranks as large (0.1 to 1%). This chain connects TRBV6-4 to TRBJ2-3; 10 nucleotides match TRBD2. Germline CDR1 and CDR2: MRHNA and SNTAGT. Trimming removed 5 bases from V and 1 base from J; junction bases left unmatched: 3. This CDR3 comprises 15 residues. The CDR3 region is CASSSGTSGTDTQYF. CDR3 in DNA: TGTGCCAGCAGTTCCGGGACTAGCGGCACAGATACGCAGTATTTT.

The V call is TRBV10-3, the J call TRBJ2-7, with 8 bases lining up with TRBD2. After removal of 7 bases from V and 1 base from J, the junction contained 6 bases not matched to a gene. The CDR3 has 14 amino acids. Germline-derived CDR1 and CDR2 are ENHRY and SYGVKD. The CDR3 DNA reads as TGTGCCATCACCTCCGGGGGGGGGTCCTACGAGCAGTACTTC. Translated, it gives CAITSGGGSYEQYF.